One and the same sample provided the 10 T cell receptor beta chains below, sequenced in a study of response to subunit inactivated influenza vaccine. TCRdb recomputed calls from the RT-PCR reads with MiXCR, one row per CDR3 protein. The repertoire includes around 500,000 distinct CDR3 sequences, 9.5% to 12% of them detected once, and roughly 12% sits in the top ten. Sample: PBMCs from blood, taken about 6 weeks after vaccination. These receptors came from a man aged 45-65 years who received an inactivated influenza vaccine.

This clonotype was detected ten times or more. V gene TRBV2 combines with J gene TRBJ2-5; D might be TRBD1 (5 bases). Trimming pared 6 bases from V and 5 bases from J, leaving 16 bases between. CDR3 length equals 14 residues. The germline gives CDR1 SNHLY, CDR2 FYNNEI. The CDR3: CASSRVGSRETQYF. Here the CDR3 DNA reads TGTGCCAGCAGCAGGGTGGGATCTCGGGAGACCCAGTACTTC.

This clonotype was picked up a small number of times. The chain carries TRBV28 and TRBJ1-2, with D tentatively TRBD1 (5 bases). Germline V gene data show CDR1 as MDHEN and CDR2 as SYDVKM. CDR3 length equals 12 residues. Trimming took off 7 bases at V and 4 bases at J, with 10 bases between the two ends. The chain's CDR3 is CASKQDLYGYTF. The CDR3 nucleotides are TGTGCCAGCAAACAGGACCTCTATGGCTACACCTTC.

This clonotype was found many times. The gene calls are TRBV12-3 or TRBV12-4 and TRBJ2-3; tentative D call: TRBD2 (5 bases). The V and J ends lost 7 bases and 0 bases respectively, with 14 bases between them. This CDR3 region has 15 residues. CDR3 bases: TGTGCCAGCACTACGTCGGAGGCAAGCACAGATACGCAGTATTTT. Encoded protein: CASTTSEASTDTQYF.

This chain uses TRBV20-1 with TRBJ1-2; D gene uncertain. Per germline, CDR1 DFQATT and CDR2 SNEGSKA (reference sequence). V lost 0 bases and J 0 bases, leaving 11 bases between the germline ends. The CDR3 runs to 15 residues. The DNA of the CDR3 is TGCAGTGCTAGAGATTTCGGAGGCCCTAACTATGGCTACACCTTC. Its translation is CSARDFGGPNYGYTF.

The table lists this clonotype with many counts. The V and J genes are TRBV11-2 and TRBJ2-3; no firm D call. The CDR3 consists of 20 residues. V was pared by 5 bases and J by 0 bases, with 27 bases between. CDR1 is SGHAT, CDR2 FQNNGV, per germline. The CDR3 DNA is TGTGCCAGCAGCCTACAGCCCCGACGTACACCACCCTTTAGCACAGATACGCAGTATTTT. Protein product: CASSLQPRRTPPFSTDTQYF.

This clonotype has a handful of counts. This chain connects TRBV6-1 to TRBJ2-5, with 8 bases lining up with TRBD1. The CDR3 contains 15 residues. V was pared by 6 bases and J by 5 bases, with 11 bases of the junction left unmatched. Germline V gene data show CDR1 as MNHNS and CDR2 as SASEGT. In nucleotides, the CDR3 is TGTGCCAGCAGGAACCAGGGGGCGAGGGTGGAGACCCAGTACTTC. Its protein product is CASRNQGARVETQYF.

This chain uses TRBV12-3 or TRBV12-4 with TRBJ2-1; TRBD2 might be the D (6 bases). CDR3 size: 16 residues. V dropped 1 base and J dropped 4 bases, with 14 bases sitting between them. The CDR3: CASSLDRRGHYNEQFF. Written as DNA, the CDR3 is TGTGCCAGCAGTTTAGATCGGCGGGGCCATTACAATGAGCAGTTCTTC.

This chain links TRBV6-1 with TRBJ2-7; TRBD2 aligns across 7 bases. This CDR3 comprises 16 residues. J gave up 0 bases and V 7 bases, and 12 bases lay outside the gene matches. CDR1 is MNHNS, CDR2 SASEGT, per germline. CDR3 sequence reads: CASTERLAEYSYEQYF. The CDR3 DNA sequence: TGTGCCAGCACCGAGAGGCTAGCGGAATACTCCTACGAGCAGTACTTC.

Here the CDR3 reads CASSQTSGATNEQFF. CDR3 coding DNA: TGCGCCAGCAGCCAGACTAGCGGGGCCACAAATGAGCAGTTCTTC. This sequence joins TRBV4-3 and TRBJ2-1; 11 bases match TRBD2. V lost 3 bases and J lost 7; bases outside the gene matches: 5. The CDR3 contains 15 residues. Germline CDR1 is LGHNA and CDR2 is YSLEER.

This clonotype was counted between two and nine times. This chain joins TRBV7-2 and TRBJ2-7; the D is unclear. There are 11 residues in the CDR3. Deletions cut 3 bases from V and 7 bases from J, with 7 bases between. The germline V gene encodes CDR1 SGHTA and CDR2 FQGNSA. This CDR3 is CASSLIGEQYF. CDR3 nucleotide sequence: TGTGCCAGCAGCTTGATCGGTGAGCAGTACTTC.